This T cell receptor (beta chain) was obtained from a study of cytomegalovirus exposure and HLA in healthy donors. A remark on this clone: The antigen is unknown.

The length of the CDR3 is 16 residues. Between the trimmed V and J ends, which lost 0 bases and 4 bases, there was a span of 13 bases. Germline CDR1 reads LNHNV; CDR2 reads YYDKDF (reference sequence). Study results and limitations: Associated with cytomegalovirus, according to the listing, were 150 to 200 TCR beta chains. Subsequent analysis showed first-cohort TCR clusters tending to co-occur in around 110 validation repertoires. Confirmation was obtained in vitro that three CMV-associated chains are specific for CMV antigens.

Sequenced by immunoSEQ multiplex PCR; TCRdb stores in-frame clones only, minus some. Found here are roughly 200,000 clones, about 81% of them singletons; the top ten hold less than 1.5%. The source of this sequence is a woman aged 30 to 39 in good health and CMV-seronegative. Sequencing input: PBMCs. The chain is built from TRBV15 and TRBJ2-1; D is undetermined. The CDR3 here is CATSRDLSRQYNEQFF. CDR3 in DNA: TGTGCCACCAGCAGAGATCTTTCCAGGCAATACAATGAGCAGTTCTTC.